This TCR beta chain was identified during a study of PD-1 blockade in mismatch repair-deficient tumors. Study details: Patients had about 13 mismatch repair-deficient cancer types and were previously treated and progressing. Points from the study as a whole: Tumor-resident clones, often absent from pretreatment blood, expanded after pembrolizumab and then contracted.

About this clone itself: Its antigen remains unidentified.

PCR or immunohistochemistry showed mismatch repair deficiency in every enrolled patient. V lost 3 bases and J 0 bases, leaving 10 bases between the germline ends. Germline-derived CDR1 and CDR2 are ENHRY and SYGVKD. This CDR3 is built from 15 residues. Produced via immunoSEQ multiplex PCR; TCRdb's table is partial and in-frame only. The sample comprises under 150,000 clones, roughly nine tenths of which are singletons, and approximately 12% rests with the top ten. The rearrangement uses TRBV10-3 and TRBJ2-3; tentative D call: TRBD2 (5 bases). Sequencing was performed on peripheral blood, taken 44 weeks after starting pembrolizumab. This sequence was found in an adult with mismatch repair-deficient cancer. This CDR3 is CAISDIARSTDTQYF. Written as DNA, the CDR3 is TGTGCCATCAGTGATATAGCGAGAAGCACAGATACGCAGTATTTT.